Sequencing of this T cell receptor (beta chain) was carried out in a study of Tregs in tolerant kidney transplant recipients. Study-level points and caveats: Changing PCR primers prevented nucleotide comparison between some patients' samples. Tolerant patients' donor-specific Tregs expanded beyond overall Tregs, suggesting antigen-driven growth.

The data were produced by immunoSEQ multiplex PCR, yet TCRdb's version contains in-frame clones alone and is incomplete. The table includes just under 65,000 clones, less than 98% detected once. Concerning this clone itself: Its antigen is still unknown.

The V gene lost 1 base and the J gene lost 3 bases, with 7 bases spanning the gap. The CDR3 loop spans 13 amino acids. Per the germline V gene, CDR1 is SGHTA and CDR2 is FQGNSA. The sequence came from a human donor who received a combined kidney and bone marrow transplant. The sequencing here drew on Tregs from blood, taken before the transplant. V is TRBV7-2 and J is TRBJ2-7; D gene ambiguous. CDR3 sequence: CASSLEARYEQYF. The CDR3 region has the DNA TGTGCCAGCAGCTTAGAAGCCCGCTACGAGCAGTACTTC.